This T cell receptor (beta chain) originates from a study of shared clonotypes between healthy human individuals. Whole-study context: Used for every donor were three CD4 naive, three CD4 memory, two CD8 naive and one CD8 memory plate. General study points: Several donors shared 5% to 5.5% of their naive CD4 clonotypes.

The CDR3 totals 16 residues. V was cut by 4 bases and J by 2 bases, with 18 bases left in between. Germline values: CDR1 SEHNR, CDR2 FQNEAQ (reference sequence). Using immunoSEQ multiplex PCR, the repertoire was profiled, and TCRdb retains in-frame clones only, with some absent. Of more than 600,000 clones listed, roughly 94% are singletons. A word on this clone: Its antigen is currently unknown.

CD8 cells regarded as naive lacked CD45RO, were positively chosen for CCR7, and omitted terminally differentiated effector memory CD45RA+ cells. The specimen sequenced was naive CD8+ T cells sorted from blood. The sequence derives from a young man in good health. The J gene is TRBJ2-7, the V gene TRBV7-9, with D unclear. CDR3 protein: CASSSSVWQPTYEQYF. CDR3 DNA: TGTGCCAGCAGCTCCTCGGTGTGGCAACCTACCTACGAGCAGTACTTC.